This entry is about one T cell receptor beta chain. The antigen this receptor binds is unknown. No base qualities exist here, and no much larger clone lies one base off it. Looking up the germline V gene (reference sequence) yields CDR1 GTSNPN and CDR2 SVGIG. V is cut by 2 bases and J by 2 bases, and the space between the germline ends is 6 bases. From its cysteine to its phenylalanine, the CDR3 spans 12 amino acids. Only the CDR3 portion is preserved as DNA: 36 bases, with reading frame beginning at the first base. This sample is part of a study of response to subunit inactivated influenza vaccine (dated by TCRdb to between 2018 and 2020). Study-level background: Deep quantitative T cell receptor repertoire profiling was used in the study to track responses to a trivalent subunit inactivated influenza vaccine.

The library was made by RT-PCR. Sequencing took place on an Illumina HiSeq 2500. The raw public data were reprocessed by TCRdb itself: fastp quality trimming at Q25, MiXCR clonotype calling, in-frame beta chains only. Rows are unified per CDR3 protein, each entry keeping the most common DNA and genes. This sample holds roughly 460,000 distinct CDR3 sequences; 9.5% to 13% were observed only once. Clones ranked in the top ten supply approximately 12% of the sample. Overall results and qualifications from the work: The authors suggested that each seasonal influenza vaccination may recruit only a limited number of new T cells.

The sample's time point, from its label and the paper: approximately 40 days after influenza vaccine administration. The sequence derives from a middle-aged man who received an inactivated influenza vaccine. Donor details come from another sample of the same person, matched by shared clones. The rearrangement combines TRBV30 with TRBJ1-2; the D gene remains uncertain. The starting material was PBMCs from blood, obtained about 40 days after vaccination. The nucleotides read TGTGCCTGGAGTACCCCCAACTATGGCTACACCTTC. Its translation reads: CAWSTPNYGYTF.